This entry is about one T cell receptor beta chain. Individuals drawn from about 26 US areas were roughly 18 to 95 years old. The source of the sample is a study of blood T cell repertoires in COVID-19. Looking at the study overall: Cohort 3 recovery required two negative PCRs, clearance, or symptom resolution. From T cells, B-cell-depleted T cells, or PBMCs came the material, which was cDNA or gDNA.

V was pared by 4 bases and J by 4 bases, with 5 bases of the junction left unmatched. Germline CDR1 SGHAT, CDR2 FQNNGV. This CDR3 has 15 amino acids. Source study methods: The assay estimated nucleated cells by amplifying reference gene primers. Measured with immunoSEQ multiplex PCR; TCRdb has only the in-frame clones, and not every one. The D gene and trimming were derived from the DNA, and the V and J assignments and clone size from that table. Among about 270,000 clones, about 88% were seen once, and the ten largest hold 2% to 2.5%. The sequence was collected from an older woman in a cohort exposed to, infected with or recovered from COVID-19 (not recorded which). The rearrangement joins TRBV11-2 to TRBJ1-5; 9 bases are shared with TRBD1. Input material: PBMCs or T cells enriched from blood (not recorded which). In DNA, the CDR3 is TGTGCCAGCAGCTGGGGACAGGGTGGTAATCAGCCCCAGCATTTT. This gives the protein CASSWGQGGNQPQHF.